The 8 T cell receptor beta chains presented below share a single source sample, sequenced in a study of blood T cell repertoires in COVID-19. The protocol was immunoSEQ multiplex PCR, while the TCRdb copy is restricted to in-frame clones and leaves out a portion. Of about 190,000 clones in the sample, about 88% are singletons; the top ten hold about 1%. The material sequenced was peripheral blood. These receptor sequences come from a man aged 30 to 45 with acute or convalescent COVID-19.

The table lists this clone with a count of one. The chain links TRBV28 to TRBJ1-5; no reliable D call. The CDR3 sequence is 14 residues long. The germline V gene encodes CDR1 MDHEN and CDR2 SYDVKM. V lost 2 bases to trimming and J lost 9 bases, with 14 bases between them. In DNA form, the CDR3 reads TGTGCCAGCAGTTTAGCCTCTGGGTCAGGGCCCCAGCATTTT. It yields the protein CASSLASGSGPQHF.

The chain has TRBV5-1 and TRBJ1-1, with a tentative D call TRBD1 (5 bases). The V end was cut by 5 bases, the J end by 5 bases, with 16 bases between. The CDR3 totals 14 residues. The germline CDR1 and CDR2 sequences are SGHRS and YFSETQ. This CDR3 is CASSSGGRRTEAFF. The CDR3 coding sequence is TGCGCCAGCAGTTCCGGGGGGAGGAGGACTGAAGCTTTCTTT.

The chain uses TRBV7-9 and TRBJ1-6, with D unclear. The ends were cut back, 3 bases at V and 4 bases at J, with 7 bases in the middle. CDR3 length equals 14 residues. Per the germline V gene, CDR1 is SEHNR and CDR2 is FQNEAQ (reference sequence). CDR3 amino acids: CASSFLGYNSPLHF. The CDR3 nucleotides read TGTGCCAGCAGCTTTCTCGGGTATAATTCACCCCTCCACTTT.

The genes are TRBV19 and TRBJ1-5; D may be TRBD1 (5 bases). Germline V gives CDR1 LNHDA, CDR2 SQIVND (reference sequence). V was clipped by 4 bases and J by 4 bases, with 14 bases between them. The CDR3 runs 15 residues. The CDR3 region is CASSTRGDGNQPQHF. The CDR3 DNA is TGTGCCAGTAGTACCCGGGGGGACGGGAATCAGCCCCAGCATTTT.

This chain uses TRBV28 with TRBJ1-5; no definite D call. This CDR3 has 18 residues. Trimming stripped 11 bases from V and 7 bases from J, with 33 bases between. Per the germline V gene, CDR1 is MDHEN and CDR2 is SYDVKM. The CDR3 here is CAAHDFRVRLTGGQPQHF. The CDR3 DNA sequence: TGTGCCGCCCACGATTTCCGGGTTAGGTTAACGGGAGGACAGCCCCAGCATTTT.

V is TRBV18 and J is TRBJ2-7; TRBD2 might be the D (6 bases). The V gene's germline CDR1 is KGHSH and CDR2 LQKENI. Trimming took off 1 base at V and 7 bases at J, with 14 bases between the two ends. The CDR3 runs to 14 residues. The CDR3 nucleotides are TGTGCCAGCTCACCACTCCCGGGGGAAGGGGAGCAGTACTTC. It yields the protein CASSPLPGEGEQYF.

The chain employs TRBV9 and TRBJ2-1; 11 positions match TRBD2. V was pared by 5 bases and J by 3 bases, with 7 bases of the junction left unmatched. This CDR3 spans 16 amino acids. Germline CDR1 SGDLS, CDR2 YYNGEE. In nucleotides, the CDR3 is TGTGCCAGCAGTGCCCTAGCGGGGGGAAACTACAATGAGCAGTTCTTC. It yields the protein CASSALAGGNYNEQFF.

The gene calls are TRBV20-1 and TRBJ2-5, with a tentative D call TRBD2 (5 bases). V was pared by 6 bases and J by 1 base, with 6 bases between. The CDR3 length is 11 residues. CDR1 and CDR2 (germline): DFQATT, SNEGSKA (reference sequence). This chain's CDR3 is CSASGQETQYF. The DNA of the CDR3 is TGCAGTGCGAGCGGCCAAGAGACCCAGTACTTC.